These 21 T cell receptor beta chains came from one sample sequenced in a study of siplizumab effects on memory and regulatory T cells. Only in-frame clones appear in the TCRdb table, and some are missing; sequencing was by immunoSEQ multiplex PCR. The repertoire has 56,000 or so clones, around 98% of them found once; the top ten carry about 1%. Sequenced sample: naive CD8+ T cells sorted from blood. The receptors shown here come from a human donor in good health.

The chain couples TRBV30 to TRBJ2-1; D gene ambiguous. V was shortened by 5 bases and J by 5 bases, with 10 bases between the two germline ends. The length of the CDR3 is 12 residues. CDR1 is GTSNPN, CDR2 SVGIG, per germline (reference sequence). This CDR3 reads CAWRVFDNEQFF. The CDR3 nucleotides are TGTGCCTGGCGCGTCTTCGACAATGAGCAGTTCTTC.

The V gene is TRBV7-9, the J gene TRBJ1-1; 9 positions agree with TRBD1. Germline loops: CDR1 SEHNR, CDR2 FQNEAQ (reference sequence). This CDR3 is built from 12 residues. Trimming removed 5 bases from V and 7 bases from J; junction bases left unmatched: 2. The DNA for the CDR3 is TGTGCCAGCAGCCGGGACAGGGATGAAGCTTTCTTT. It specifies CASSRDRDEAFF.

This rearrangement joins TRBV6-1 to TRBJ2-5; weak D call: TRBD1 (6 bases). The CDR3 extends over 15 amino acids. Germline V lookup: CDR1 MNHNS, CDR2 SASEGT. Trimming shortened V by 2 bases and J by 4 bases, and 14 bases separated the two germline ends. CDR3 amino acids: CASSETDRLGETQYF. The CDR3 region has the DNA TGTGCCAGCAGTGAAACTGACAGGTTGGGAGAGACCCAGTACTTC.

The genes are TRBV18 and TRBJ2-5, with D unclear. Germline CDR1 and CDR2: KGHSH and LQKENI. CDR3 length: 15 residues. The V gene lost 0 bases and the J gene lost 3 bases, with 11 bases spanning the gap. The CDR3 loop is CASSPPVQIEETQYF. DNA of the CDR3: TGTGCCAGCTCACCACCGGTACAGATAGAAGAGACCCAGTACTTC.

The chain couples TRBV9 to TRBJ2-3, with D perhaps TRBD2 (5 bases). Germline CDR1 is SGDLS and CDR2 is YYNGEE. Trimming removed 0 bases from V and 5 bases from J, with 7 bases in between. CDR3 length: 13 amino acids. This chain's CDR3 is CASSVEGGDTQYF. DNA of the CDR3: TGTGCCAGCAGCGTAGAAGGAGGAGATACGCAGTATTTT. The entire variable domain, with the rest obtained from reference TRBV9 and TRBJ2-3, is as follows: DSGVTQTPKHLITATGQRVTLRCSPRSGDLSVYWYQQSLDQGLQFLIQYYNGEERAKGNILERFSAQQFPDLHSELNLSSLELGDSALYFCASSVEGGDTQYFGPGTRLTVL.

For the CDR3, the DNA is TGTGCCACCAGCCGGCCGAACACTGAAGCTTTCTTT. This sequence encodes CATSRPNTEAFF. The chain links TRBV15 to TRBJ1-1, with D unclear. V was pared by 5 bases and J by 1 base, with 5 bases between. CDR1 and CDR2 from the germline V gene are LNHNV and YYDKDF (reference sequence). This CDR3 comprises 12 residues.

J is TRBJ2-1 and V is TRBV7-9, with D unclear. Germline V CDR1 and CDR2: SEHNR, FQNEAQ (reference sequence). This CDR3 comprises 15 residues. V was clipped by 0 bases and J by 5 bases, with 11 bases between them. CDR3 protein: CASSLASEDHNEQFF. The CDR3 DNA reads as TGTGCCAGCAGCTTAGCATCTGAGGATCACAATGAGCAGTTCTTC.

The rearrangement uses TRBV5-4 and TRBJ2-3, with 13 bases fitting TRBD2. This CDR3 comprises 18 residues. Germline lookup yields CDR1 SGHNT and CDR2 YYREEE (reference sequence). After removal of 0 bases from V and 3 bases from J, the junction contained 7 bases not matched to a gene. The CDR3 is CASSLVGTSGKTTDTQYF. In DNA, the CDR3 is TGTGCCAGCAGCTTGGTGGGGACTAGCGGGAAAACAACAGATACGCAGTATTTT.

This sequence joins TRBV7-3 and TRBJ2-1; D ambiguous. Per germline, CDR1 SGHTA and CDR2 FQGTGA. With 2 bases removed from V and 4 bases from J, the gap between germline ends came to 6 bases. The CDR3 sequence is 13 residues long. The CDR3 DNA is TGTGCCAGCAGCTTAGGGAAATACAATGAGCAGTTCTTC. It specifies CASSLGKYNEQFF. Together with reference TRBV7-3 and TRBJ2-1, the CDR3 gives the full variable domain: GAGVSQTPSNKVTEKGKYVELRCDPISGHTALYWYRQSLGQGPEFLIYFQGTGAADDSGLPNDRFFAVRPEGSVSTLKIQRTERGDSAVYLCASSLGKYNEQFFGPGTRLTVL.

The chain has TRBV7-8 and TRBJ2-3, with 8 positions matching TRBD2. V trimming: 5 bases; J trimming: 4 bases; junction bases outside the gene matches: 11. Germline V CDR1 and CDR2: SGHVS, FQNEAQ. This CDR3 region has 16 residues. The CDR3 sequence: CASSLGSGRSADTQYF. The CDR3 region has the DNA TGTGCCAGCAGCCTCGGGAGCGGGAGAAGCGCAGATACGCAGTATTTT.

This clone is a singleton in its sample. V gene TRBV27 combines with J gene TRBJ2-1, with D tentatively TRBD2 (6 bases). Looked up from germline, CDR1 is MNHEY and CDR2 is SMNVEV (reference sequence). This CDR3 region has 12 residues. The germline V and J ends were trimmed by 5 bases and 7 bases, with 9 bases remaining between them. The CDR3 protein is CASSRLGNEQFF. CDR3 coding DNA: TGTGCCAGCAGTAGACTAGGTAATGAGCAGTTCTTC.

The chain joins TRBV19 to TRBJ1-4; D remains ambiguous. The CDR3 has 15 residues. Trimming left V 3 bases short and J 0 bases short, with 8 bases between. Germline V lookup: CDR1 LNHDA, CDR2 SQIVND (reference sequence). The CDR3 sequence: CASSIAGSTNEKLFF. The CDR3 DNA reads as TGTGCCAGTAGTATCGCCGGATCAACTAATGAAAAACTGTTTTTT.

The chain has TRBV2 and TRBJ2-7; no definite D call. This CDR3 has 12 amino acids. The germline V gene has CDR1 SNHLY and CDR2 FYNNEI. V lost 3 bases, J lost 2 bases, and 5 bases lay in between. The CDR3 reads CASSEATYEQYF. CDR3 DNA: TGTGCCAGCAGTGAGGCTACCTACGAGCAGTACTTC.

The J gene is TRBJ1-2, the V gene TRBV4-1; D remains unclear. The CDR3 length is 14 residues. Trimming stripped 3 bases from V and 8 bases from J, with 16 bases between. Germline loops: CDR1 MGHRA, CDR2 YSYEKL. The CDR3 bases are TGCGCCAGCAGCCAGGTCCCAGCGGGCGACGGCTACACCTTC. This sequence encodes CASSQVPAGDGYTF.

V is TRBV9 and J is TRBJ2-6; D gene uncertain. Trimming stripped 0 bases from V and 4 bases from J, with 5 bases between. The CDR3 contains 14 residues. CDR1 and CDR2 from the germline V gene are SGDLS and YYNGEE. The CDR3 coding sequence is TGTGCCAGCAGCGTAGCCGGGGGGGCCAACGTCCTGACTTTC. Amino acid sequence: CASSVAGGANVLTF.

This clone appeared a single time. This chain links TRBV7-9 with TRBJ2-1, with D unclear. Germline V gene sequence: CDR1 SEHNR, CDR2 FQNEAQ (reference sequence). The CDR3 consists of 13 residues. Trimming stripped 1 base from V and 6 bases from J, with 7 bases between. CDR3: CASSLVARNEQFF. The CDR3, as DNA: TGTGCCAGCAGCTTAGTGGCCCGCAATGAGCAGTTCTTC.

This chain uses TRBV7-9 with TRBJ2-5; 13 bases match TRBD2. CDR3 length equals 17 residues. V dropped 5 bases and J dropped 4; count of bases not matched to a gene: 10. Germline CDR1 and CDR2: SEHNR and FQNEAQ (reference sequence). CDR3 region: CASSPLGLAGDIETQYF. The DNA for the CDR3 is TGTGCCAGCAGCCCTCTCGGACTAGCGGGAGATATAGAGACCCAGTACTTC.

J is TRBJ2-7 and V is TRBV2; TRBD2 matches at 8 bases. Germline-derived CDR1 and CDR2 are SNHLY and FYNNEI. The trim removed 10 bases at V and 0 bases at J, leaving 8 bases unmatched. The CDR3 length is 14 residues. The chain's CDR3 is CATDRAGASYEQYF. The CDR3 DNA sequence: TGTGCCACCGACAGAGCGGGAGCCTCCTACGAGCAGTACTTC.

This clone was detected once. The V and J genes are TRBV27 and TRBJ1-6, with D possibly TRBD1 on 6 matching bases. V was pared by 0 bases and J by 7 bases, with 13 bases between. The CDR3 contains 16 residues. Germline values: CDR1 MNHEY, CDR2 SMNVEV (reference sequence). This CDR3 is CASSLSPGAMNSPLHF. DNA of the CDR3: TGTGCCAGCAGTTTATCCCCAGGGGCAATGAATTCACCCCTCCACTTT.

The rearrangement uses TRBV29-1 and TRBJ2-1, with TRBD2 matching 10 bases. The junction had 6 bases not matched to a gene; V was cut back by 6 bases and J by 4 bases. Germline CDR1 reads SQVTM; CDR2 reads ANQGSEA. The CDR3 consists of 14 residues. This CDR3 is CSVRLAGSYNEQFF. Here the CDR3 DNA reads TGCAGCGTCCGACTAGCGGGTAGTTACAATGAGCAGTTCTTC.

This rearrangement joins TRBV27 to TRBJ2-2, with TRBD2 matching over 8 bases. V was clipped by 10 bases and J by 1 base; unmatched bases: 5. The CDR3 is 14 amino acids. Germline assignment: CDR1 MNHEY and CDR2 SMNVEV (reference sequence). The CDR3 loop reads CAISSGWNTGELFF. CDR3 DNA: TGTGCCATATCTAGCGGGTGGAACACCGGGGAGCTGTTTTTT.